The 12 T cell receptor beta chains below were found in one sample sequenced in a study of shared clonotypes between healthy human individuals. The assay was immunoSEQ multiplex PCR, and TCRdb's table has in-frame clones only and misses some. The sample consists of approximately 1.9 million clones, 93% of them appearing once. CD8 cells classed as naive were CD45RO-negative and positively selected for CCR7, excluding terminally differentiated effector memory CD45RA+ cells. Sequenced sample: naive CD8+ T cells from PBMCs. Receptor source: a man between 18 and 35 years old in good health. Some clones in this sample may be carry-over from other donors' samples.

The chain joins TRBV9 to TRBJ2-7, with D possibly matching TRBD2 (5 bases). Germline V gene lookup returns CDR1 SGDLS and CDR2 YYNGEE. This CDR3 comprises 14 residues. V was shortened by 4 bases and J by 0 bases, with 11 bases between the two germline ends. CDR3 sequence reads: CASSPWRTSYEQYF. CDR3 in DNA: TGTGCCAGCAGCCCGTGGAGGACCTCCTACGAGCAGTACTTC.

The DNA for the CDR3 is TGTGCCAGCAGTTTCAGGGTCTCAGGCACAGATACGCAGTATTTT. Translating gives CASSFRVSGTDTQYF. The rearrangement joins TRBV27 to TRBJ2-3, with D possibly being TRBD1 (5 bases). The V and J ends lost 3 bases and 1 base respectively, with 11 bases between them. CDR3 length: 15 residues. The V gene's germline CDR1 is MNHEY and CDR2 SMNVEV (reference sequence).

This sequence joins TRBV4-1 and TRBJ2-2, with D perhaps TRBD2 (5 bases). The CDR3 loop spans 17 amino acids. V was pared by 0 bases and J by 5 bases, with 16 bases between. CDR1 and CDR2 from the germline V gene are MGHRA and YSYEKL. In nucleotides, the CDR3 is TGCGCCAGCAGCCAAGATCTCAACGGGGAAGGAACCGGGGAGCTGTTTTTT. It encodes CASSQDLNGEGTGELFF.

V is TRBV27 and J is TRBJ2-1; tentatively, D is TRBD2 (5 bases). With 6 bases removed from V and 4 bases from J, the gap between germline ends came to 13 bases. CDR1 and CDR2 (germline): MNHEY, SMNVEV (reference sequence). The CDR3 covers 14 residues. The CDR3 DNA is TGTGCCAGCAGCCCATCTAGCTGGTACAATGAGCAGTTCTTC. It yields the protein CASSPSSWYNEQFF.

The V gene is TRBV6-5, the J gene TRBJ2-7, with 7 positions matching TRBD1. Trimming took 8 bases from V and 6 from J; bases not matched to a gene: 7. The CDR3 spans 12 residues. CDR1 and CDR2 (germline): MNHEY, SVGAGI. The CDR3: CASSATGSEQYF. CDR3 in DNA: TGTGCCAGCTCGGCGACAGGGTCCGAGCAGTACTTC.

The J gene is TRBJ2-7, the V gene TRBV11-3; D might be TRBD1 (6 bases). Germline CDR1 is SGHNT and CDR2 is YENEEA. CDR3 length equals 15 residues. Between the trimmed V and J ends, which lost 4 bases and 3 bases, there was a span of 16 bases. In DNA form, the CDR3 reads TGTGCCAGCAGCTCCCTTACAGGGCTCTTCTACGAGCAGTACTTC. Translated: CASSSLTGLFYEQYF.

The V call is TRBV4-1, the J call TRBJ1-2; TRBD1 might be the D (6 bases). Germline-derived CDR1 and CDR2 are MGHRA and YSYEKL. This CDR3 is 14 amino acids long. Trimming cost V 2 bases and J 2 bases, with 9 bases left between them. This chain's CDR3 is CASSQTGTNYGYTF. The CDR3 bases are TGCGCCAGCAGCCAAACAGGGACCAACTATGGCTACACCTTC.

The rearrangement uses TRBV9 and TRBJ2-1; weak D call: TRBD2 (5 bases). CDR1 and CDR2 from the germline V gene are SGDLS and YYNGEE. V was pared by 5 bases and J by 6 bases, with 15 bases between. CDR3 length: 14 residues. The CDR3 reads CASREAEGPNEQFF. The CDR3 region has the DNA TGTGCCAGCAGGGAGGCCGAAGGGCCCAATGAGCAGTTCTTC.

This chain joins TRBV19 and TRBJ1-5; D is unclear. Germline CDR1 reads LNHDA; CDR2 reads SQIVND (reference sequence). V was pared by 3 bases and J by 4 bases, with 10 bases between. There are 14 residues in the CDR3. CDR3 protein: CASSIGSWNQPQHF. The CDR3 nucleotides read TGTGCCAGTAGTATTGGGAGTTGGAATCAGCCCCAGCATTTT.

V usage is TRBV7-9 and J usage is TRBJ1-1; D is unresolved. Germline CDR1 is SEHNR and CDR2 is FQNEAQ (reference sequence). V shed 3 bases and J shed 0 bases, with 8 bases lying between them. This CDR3 spans 14 amino acids. DNA for the CDR3: TGTGCCAGCAGCTTCGAGGGAATGAACACTGAAGCTTTCTTT. Its translation: CASSFEGMNTEAFF.

This sequence joins TRBV5-4 and TRBJ2-3; tentatively, D is TRBD1 or TRBD2 (5 bases each). Germline V gene data show CDR1 as SGHNT and CDR2 as YYREEE (reference sequence). The germline V and J ends were trimmed by 4 bases and 0 bases, with 12 bases remaining between them. This CDR3 spans 15 amino acids. The DNA of the CDR3 is TGTGCCAGCAGCCGTGAGGGACCAAGCACAGATACGCAGTATTTT. The encoded protein is CASSREGPSTDTQYF.

V and J are TRBV28 and TRBJ2-7, with 7 positions matching TRBD2. The trim removed 7 bases at V and 2 bases at J, leaving 5 bases unmatched. The CDR3 extends over 13 amino acids. Germline loops: CDR1 MDHEN, CDR2 SYDVKM. The CDR3 region has the DNA TGTGCCAGCAACCAGGGAGGGGCCTACGAGCAGTACTTC. This translates into CASNQGGAYEQYF.